This TCR beta chain came from a study of cytomegalovirus exposure and HLA in healthy donors. The method was immunoSEQ multiplex PCR; TCRdb's version includes in-frame clones alone and lacks a portion of them. This repertoire shows about 110,000 clones, 70% to 85% found once; its top ten account for 3%. The CDR3 runs 13 residues. Trimming pared 2 bases from V and 6 bases from J, leaving 13 bases between. Germline V CDR1 and CDR2: GTSNPN, SVGIG (reference sequence). The sequencing input was PBMCs. The J gene is TRBJ2-5, the V gene TRBV30; D unresolved. This receptor was taken from a woman younger than 35 in good health and CMV-seronegative. The CDR3 reads CAWSPGGPKTQYF. The CDR3 bases are TGTGCCTGGAGTCCCGGCGGCCCTAAGACCCAGTACTTC.